One and the same sample provided the 27 T cell receptor beta chains below, sequenced in a study of a mutant IDH1 vaccine in newly diagnosed glioma. Generated by immunoSEQ multiplex PCR, the TCRdb table keeps only in-frame clones and is missing some. The repertoire holds tens of thousands of clones, with roughly 80% as singletons. These receptors lack a known antigen. Specified time point: week 47, end of study. Each dose of the vaccine consisted of 300 ug of mutant IDH1 20-mer peptide, with topical imiquimod. The starting material was PBMCs, obtained from a glioma patient whose treatment included an IDH1 peptide vaccine. The receptors shown here come from a woman aged 45-65 years with glioma.

The rearrangement uses TRBV2 and TRBJ2-7, with 8 bases lining up with TRBD1. V lost 4 bases and J lost 3; bases outside the gene matches: 2. Per the germline V gene, CDR1 is SNHLY and CDR2 is FYNNEI. This CDR3 has 13 amino acids. CDR3 amino acids: CASSGRGLYEQYF. The CDR3 DNA reads as TGTGCCAGCAGTGGCAGGGGGCTCTACGAGCAGTACTTC.

This clone was observed once. The genes are TRBV19 and TRBJ2-5, with D possibly being TRBD2 (6 bases). Deletions cut 1 base from V and 4 bases from J, with 13 bases between. Germline CDR1 is LNHDA and CDR2 is SQIVND (reference sequence). The CDR3 is made up of 15 amino acids. DNA for the CDR3: TGTGCCAGTAGTATAGGACTAGGTATCCGAGAGACCCAGTACTTC. It yields the protein CASSIGLGIRETQYF.

The chain links TRBV13 to TRBJ2-5, with 9 bases fitting TRBD1. The length of the CDR3 is 14 residues. After removal of 5 bases from V and 3 bases from J, the junction contained 4 bases not matched to a gene. Germline V CDR1 and CDR2: PRHDT, FYEKMQ (reference sequence). CDR3 sequence reads: CASSIRQGEETQYF. The CDR3 region has the DNA TGTGCCAGCAGCATAAGACAGGGGGAAGAGACCCAGTACTTC.

This clone has just one count. The chain carries TRBV4-1 and TRBJ1-1; tentative D call: TRBD1 (5 bases). Trimming removed 0 bases at V and 2 bases at J, with 10 bases between. The CDR3 has 15 residues. Germline V CDR1 and CDR2: MGHRA, YSYEKL. The CDR3 is CASSQERGLNTEAFF. For the CDR3, the DNA is TGCGCCAGCAGCCAAGAAAGGGGTTTAAACACTGAAGCTTTCTTT.

This rearrangement joins TRBV9 to TRBJ1-2; maybe TRBD1 (6 bases). The V and J ends lost 3 bases and 8 bases respectively, with 32 bases between them. CDR1 is SGDLS and CDR2 is YYNGEE in the germline V gene. The length of the CDR3 is 19 residues. This chain's CDR3 is CASSENLEQGDLLAEGYTF. The CDR3 coding sequence is TGTGCCAGCAGCGAAAACCTGGAACAGGGAGACCTGCTAGCGGAAGGCTACACCTTC.

The rearrangement joins TRBV7-2 to TRBJ1-4; 8 positions agree with TRBD1. Germline-derived CDR1 and CDR2 are SGHTA and FQGNSA. The J segment lost 7 bases and the V segment lost 5 bases, leaving 12 bases of the junction unmatched. The CDR3 totals 16 residues. This CDR3 is CASSTKQGGGSEKLFF. The CDR3 nucleotides are TGTGCCAGCAGCACGAAACAGGGGGGAGGGAGTGAAAAACTGTTTTTT.

This clone was recorded a few times. J is TRBJ1-1 and V is TRBV11-2, with D maybe TRBD1 (6 bases). Germline V CDR1 and CDR2: SGHAT, FQNNGV. This CDR3 is 13 amino acids long. Trimming pared 4 bases from V and 5 bases from J, leaving 11 bases between. The CDR3 reads CASSSQGQTEAFF. The DNA of the CDR3 is TGTGCCAGCAGCTCCCAGGGACAAACTGAAGCTTTCTTT.

V usage is TRBV29-1 and J usage is TRBJ2-3; a possible D gene is TRBD2 (6 bases). Trimming cost V 1 base and J 4 bases, with 6 bases left between them. CDR1 and CDR2 from the germline V gene are SQVTM and ANQGSEA. The CDR3 is made up of 12 amino acids. The CDR3: CSVEGGADTQYF. The CDR3 DNA is TGCAGCGTTGAAGGGGGGGCAGATACGCAGTATTTT.

The rearrangement links TRBV7-2 to TRBJ2-3; perhaps TRBD2 as D (5 bases). V was cut by 3 bases and J by 0 bases, with 19 bases left in between. The CDR3 extends over 18 amino acids. From germline, CDR1 is SGHTA and CDR2 FQGNSA. The CDR3 region has the DNA TGTGCCAGCAGCTTTCGGGCCAGCGGAGCCGGTAGCACAGATACGCAGTATTTT. Translated: CASSFRASGAGSTDTQYF.

This clone rates as medium-sized. This chain links TRBV25-1 with TRBJ1-1; D is possibly TRBD1 (6 bases). CDR3 length equals 13 residues. Trimming cost V 6 bases and J 3 bases, with 11 bases left between them. Germline assignment: CDR1 MGHDK and CDR2 SYGVNS. CDR3 bases: TGTGCCAGCAGCCGGGGGGGCTACACTGAAGCTTTCTTT. This gives the protein CASSRGGYTEAFF.

This rearrangement joins TRBV7-3 to TRBJ1-1, with D tentatively TRBD1 (5 bases). V was clipped by 5 bases and J by 1 base, with 11 bases between them. The CDR3 is 14 amino acids. From germline, CDR1 is SGHTA and CDR2 FQGTGA. Here the CDR3 reads CASSPHGGNTEAFF. The CDR3 bases are TGTGCCAGCAGCCCCCACGGGGGGAACACTGAAGCTTTCTTT.

In DNA, the CDR3 is TGTGCCAGCAAAGACGGAGCTTCGGATACGCAGTATTTT. This encodes CASKDGASDTQYF. V and J are TRBV2 and TRBJ2-3; D not certain. CDR1 and CDR2 (germline): SNHLY, FYNNEI. Trimming left V 7 bases short and J 6 bases short, with 14 bases between. The CDR3 is 13 residues long.

V usage is TRBV28 and J usage is TRBJ1-3; tentatively, D is TRBD1 (5 bases). Germline V gene lookup returns CDR1 MDHEN and CDR2 SYDVKM. The length of the CDR3 is 14 residues. The V and J ends lost 5 bases and 6 bases respectively, with 14 bases between them. CDR3 sequence reads: CASSAGTFANTIYF. CDR3 nucleotide sequence: TGTGCCAGCAGTGCCGGGACCTTTGCAAACACCATATATTTT.

This chain connects TRBV25-1 to TRBJ2-3; the match to TRBD1 covers 7 bases. Germline V gives CDR1 MGHDK, CDR2 SYGVNS. J gave up 2 bases and V 3 bases, and 8 bases lay outside the gene matches. The CDR3 consists of 16 residues. CDR3 sequence reads: CASSDVGGRHTDTQYF. The CDR3 region has the DNA TGTGCCAGCAGTGACGTAGGGGGCAGACACACAGATACGCAGTATTTT.

The chain couples TRBV6-6 to TRBJ1-1; perhaps TRBD1 as D (6 bases). V was clipped by 8 bases and J by 5 bases, with 18 bases between them. CDR1 and CDR2 (germline): MNHNY, SVGAGI (reference sequence). This CDR3 region has 14 residues. CDR3 bases: TGTGCCAGCTTCCCAGGGGTTGGAGAAACTGAAGCTTTCTTT. Encoded protein: CASFPGVGETEAFF.

The chain recombines TRBV20-1 with TRBJ1-4; D ambiguous. The germline V gene has CDR1 DFQATT and CDR2 SNEGSKA (reference sequence). Trimming removed 4 bases from V and 7 bases from J, with 7 bases in between. The CDR3 sequence is 11 residues long. This CDR3 reads CSATGREKLFF. The CDR3 region has the DNA TGCAGTGCTACCGGGCGTGAAAAACTGTTTTTT.

As DNA, the CDR3 is TGTGCCTGGGTTCAGGGGGCGGGTGAGACCCAGTACTTC. It encodes CAWVQGAGETQYF. V gene TRBV30 combines with J gene TRBJ2-5, with 8 positions matching TRBD1. The CDR3 sequence is 13 residues long. The ends lost 5 bases at V and 5 bases at J; junction bases unmatched: 7. Germline CDR1 and CDR2: GTSNPN and SVGIG (reference sequence).

This clone has just a few counts. One end of the junction varies from germline; a read error may be responsible. This chain connects TRBV6-1 to TRBJ2-7; TRBD1 is a possible D gene (6 bases). CDR1 and CDR2 from the germline V gene are MNHNS and SASEGT. This CDR3 is built from 12 residues. The CDR3 here is CASGDRSYEQYF. The CDR3 nucleotides read TGTGCCAGCGGTGACAGGTCCTACGAGCAGTACTTC.

V is TRBV28 and J is TRBJ2-6; unclear D gene. Trimming took 2 bases from V and 2 from J, leaving 10 bases between them. This CDR3 region has 16 residues. From germline, CDR1 is MDHEN and CDR2 SYDVKM. The CDR3 nucleotides read TGTGCCAGCAGTTTAGACACGAAGGCTGGGGCCAACGTCCTGACTTTC. Residues: CASSLDTKAGANVLTF.

The chain joins TRBV19 to TRBJ1-5; 7 bases map to TRBD1. CDR1 and CDR2 from the germline V gene are LNHDA and SQIVND (reference sequence). The CDR3 length is 14 residues. J gave up 7 bases and V 6 bases, and 9 bases lay outside the gene matches. CDR3 nucleotides: TGTGCCAGTAGCCGCAGACAGGGTTGGCAGCCCCAGCATTTT. Encoded protein: CASSRRQGWQPQHF.

The chain has TRBV2 and TRBJ1-1, with unresolved D. Germline values: CDR1 SNHLY, CDR2 FYNNEI. CDR3 size: 12 residues. The CDR3 region is CATTTDDTEAFF. CDR3 nucleotides: TGTGCGACCACAACGGATGACACTGAAGCTTTCTTT.

This chain links TRBV9 with TRBJ2-3; the D gene is possibly TRBD1 (6 bases). V lost 2 bases, J lost 2 bases, and 12 bases lay in between. The CDR3 is 15 amino acids. The germline V gene has CDR1 SGDLS and CDR2 YYNGEE. CDR3 DNA: TGTGCCAGCAGCGTTAAAGGACAGCACACAGATACGCAGTATTTT. The encoded protein is CASSVKGQHTDTQYF.

The chain couples TRBV7-6 to TRBJ1-5; D remains ambiguous. Germline V gene lookup returns CDR1 SGHVS and CDR2 FNYEAQ. CDR3 length: 14 amino acids. Trimming took off 0 bases at V and 1 base at J, with 4 bases between the two ends. This CDR3 is CASSLAGSNQPQHF. CDR3 DNA sequence: TGTGCCAGCAGCTTAGCAGGCAGCAATCAGCCCCAGCATTTT.

This clone was seen a single time. The gene calls are TRBV5-4 and TRBJ2-7, with TRBD1 identical over 10 bases. With V trimmed by 4 bases and J by 1 base, 5 bases remained unmatched. The germline V gene has CDR1 SGHNT and CDR2 YYREEE (reference sequence). The CDR3 is 15 residues long. The CDR3 is CASSPRTGGSYEQYF. CDR3 nucleotides: TGTGCCAGCAGCCCGCGGACAGGGGGATCCTACGAGCAGTACTTC.

The chain carries TRBV30 and TRBJ2-6; D is unresolved. Trimming removed 5 bases at V and 0 bases at J, with 8 bases between. This CDR3 contains 14 residues. CDR1 and CDR2 from the germline V gene are GTSNPN and SVGIG (reference sequence). CDR3 region: CAWRAISGANVLTF. Written as DNA, the CDR3 is TGTGCCTGGCGGGCCATCTCTGGGGCCAACGTCCTGACTTTC.

This chain links TRBV6-6 with TRBJ1-4, with D possibly TRBD1 on 6 matching bases. Germline V CDR1 and CDR2: MNHNY, SVGAGI (reference sequence). Trimming removed 5 bases from V and 8 bases from J, with 15 bases in between. The CDR3 runs to 14 residues. This chain's CDR3 is CASSRRGSEEKLFF. DNA of the CDR3: TGTGCCAGCAGTCGCAGGGGATCGGAGGAAAAACTGTTTTTT.

This clone was detected a few times. CDR3 sequence reads: CASSRPSGDGYTF. In DNA form, the CDR3 reads TGCGCCAGCAGCCGACCCTCGGGCGATGGCTACACCTTC. The chain links TRBV5-1 to TRBJ1-2, with unresolved D. Germline CDR1 reads SGHRS; CDR2 reads YFSETQ. Trimming cost V 4 bases and J 6 bases, with 13 bases left between them. This CDR3 is 13 amino acids long. Using reference TRBV5-1 and TRBJ1-2 for the parts outside the CDR3, the full variable domain is KAGVTQTPRYLIKTRGQQVTLSCSPISGHRSVSWYQQTPGQGLQFLFEYFSETQRNKGNFPGRFSGRQFSNSRSEMNVSTLELGDSALYLCASSRPSGDGYTFGSGTRLTVV.